These 10 T cell receptor beta chains were sequenced from one sample in a study of OX40 agonist ivuxolimab in advanced cancers. Method: immunoSEQ multiplex PCR; TCRdb's copy keeps in-frame clones and lacks some. Here the sample spans about 45,000 clones, around 94% being singletons. The sequenced sample was CD4+ or CD8+ T cells sorted from blood, obtained in a trial of the OX40 agonist ivuxolimab. These receptors were taken from an adult with an advanced solid tumor such as melanoma, head and neck, liver or kidney cancer.

The J gene is TRBJ2-7, the V gene TRBV9, with 11 positions matching TRBD1. The V gene's germline CDR1 is SGDLS and CDR2 YYNGEE. This CDR3 spans 15 amino acids. V shed 4 bases, J shed 3 bases, and the junction held 6 bases outside the gene matches. The CDR3 DNA is TGTGCCAGCAGCTTCGGGACAGGGGGTGACTACGAGCAGTACTTC. Translated, it gives CASSFGTGGDYEQYF.

The V call is TRBV4-3, the J call TRBJ2-1; D is perhaps TRBD1 or TRBD2 (6 bases each). With 0 bases removed from V and 5 bases from J, the gap between germline ends came to 14 bases. The CDR3 sequence is 16 residues long. The germline CDR1 and CDR2 sequences are LGHNA and YSLEER. CDR3 DNA sequence: TGCGCCAGCAGCCAAGATTTGGGGGGCATCGACAATGAGCAGTTCTTC. It yields the protein CASSQDLGGIDNEQFF.

V gene TRBV2 combines with J gene TRBJ2-7; possibly TRBD1 for D (5 bases). V lost 4 bases to trimming and J lost 6 bases, with 7 bases between them. The CDR3 is made up of 11 amino acids. In germline, CDR1 is SNHLY, CDR2 FYNNEI. The chain's CDR3 is CASSGGSEQYF. Written as DNA, the CDR3 is TGTGCCAGCAGTGGGGGCTCCGAGCAGTACTTC.

The chain couples TRBV5-5 to TRBJ1-2; 9 nucleotides align to TRBD1. The CDR3 has 15 amino acids. CDR1 and CDR2 (germline): SGHKS, YYEKEE (reference sequence). The V and J ends lost 6 bases and 14 bases, in that order; junction bases with no gene match: 20. CDR3 sequence (DNA): TGTGCCAGCACCCCCCACCTCGGGACAGGGTCCATGACTACCTTC. Protein: CASTPHLGTGSMTTF. Complete variable domain (other parts from reference TRBV5-5 and TRBJ1-2): DAGVTQSPTHLIKTRGQQVTLRCSPISGHKSVSWYQQVLGQGPQFIFQYYEKEERGRGNFPDRFSARQFPNYSSELNVNALLLGDSALYLCASTPHLGTGSMTTFGSGTRLTVV.

The rearrangement joins TRBV11-2 to TRBJ2-1; TRBD2 aligns across 12 bases. The CDR3 consists of 17 residues. Looked up from germline, CDR1 is SGHAT and CDR2 is FQNNGV. The ends lost 3 bases at V and 2 bases at J; junction bases unmatched: 5. CDR3 nucleotide sequence: TGTGCCAGCAGCTTGGGTCGGACTAGCGGGACCTACAATGAGCAGTTCTTC. Translation gives CASSLGRTSGTYNEQFF.

The gene calls are TRBV7-2 and TRBJ2-7, with D perhaps given as TRBD1 or TRBD2 (5 bases each). There are 17 residues in the CDR3. Trimming pared 0 bases from V and 0 bases from J, leaving 15 bases between. Germline V lookup: CDR1 SGHTA, CDR2 FQGNSA. The CDR3 DNA is TGTGCCAGCAGCTTAGCGTTCGGGGCCCTGAGCTCCTACGAGCAGTACTTC. Translated: CASSLAFGALSSYEQYF.

The genes are TRBV27 and TRBJ2-7; no definite D call. Germline V gives CDR1 MNHEY, CDR2 SMNVEV (reference sequence). The CDR3 is 14 residues long. Trimming stripped 1 base from V and 3 bases from J, with 10 bases between. DNA of the CDR3: TGTGCCAGCAGTTTATGGATAGGGTACTACGAGCAGTACTTC. Its protein product is CASSLWIGYYEQYF.

The chain couples TRBV13 to TRBJ1-2; TRBD1 might be the D (6 bases). Deletions cut 5 bases from V and 7 bases from J, with 14 bases between. In germline, CDR1 is PRHDT, CDR2 FYEKMQ (reference sequence). This CDR3 contains 13 residues. Here the CDR3 DNA reads TGTGCCAGCAGCGCAGCGGGGGCGCGTGGCTACACCTTC. This gives the protein CASSAAGARGYTF.

This rearrangement joins TRBV28 to TRBJ1-2, with D perhaps matching TRBD1 (5 bases). V dropped 3 bases and J dropped 7 bases, with 15 bases sitting between them. CDR3 size: 14 residues. Germline V lookup: CDR1 MDHEN, CDR2 SYDVKM. The DNA of the CDR3 is TGTGCCAGCAGTTTGACAGCCCATCCGGGTGGCTACACCTTC. This encodes CASSLTAHPGGYTF.

The CDR3 here is CASSLATGELFF. CDR3 in DNA: TGTGCCAGCAGCTTGGCGACCGGGGAGCTGTTTTTT. The genes are TRBV5-4 and TRBJ2-2; D is undetermined. CDR1 is SGHNT, CDR2 YYREEE, per germline (reference sequence). The CDR3 covers 12 residues. The V end lost 0 bases, the J end lost 5 bases, and 2 bases lay between the germline ends. The full variable domain, with the rest looked up from reference TRBV5-4 and TRBJ2-2, is ETGVTQSPTHLIKTRGQQVTLRCSSQSGHNTVSWYQQALGQGPQFIFQYYREEENGRGNFPPRFSGLQFPNYSSELNVNALELDDSALYLCASSLATGELFFGEGSRLTVL.